These T cell receptor beta chains were read from a single sample in a study of neurological immune-mediated disorders. TCRdb re-analysed the 5' RACE reads in MiXCR, keeping a single row per CDR3 protein. The sample includes roughly 45,000 distinct CDR3 sequences, approximately 2.8% of them seen just once. Sequencing used PBMCs. Receptors were obtained from a woman aged 50 to 65 with multiple sclerosis. CDR3s include the opening cysteine and the closing phenylalanine or tryptophan. D genes are given only for firm matches. Part of the rows lack a size; the others show once, few, many or a class for expanded clones.

v_gene,j_gene,d_gene,abundance,CDR3aa,CDR3nt
TRBV20-1,TRBJ2-7,TRBD2,many,CSARDLADLPPGEQYF,TGCAGTGCTAGAGATCTAGCGGACCTCCCCCCAGGCGAGCAGTACTTC
TRBV4-1,TRBJ2-5,-,many,CASSKGLAGQETQYF,TGCGCCAGCAGCAAGGGGCTAGCAGGTCAAGAGACCCAGTACTTC
TRBV12-3/TRBV12-4,TRBJ2-1,-,few,CASSLDAAPSLGNEQFF,TGTGCCAGCAGTTTAGATGCAGCCCCCTCTCTTGGCAATGAGCAGTTCTTC
TRBV5-4,TRBJ2-1,TRBD2,many,CASSSRGGRLNEQFF,TGTGCCAGCAGCTCGCGGGGGGGCCGCTTGAATGAGCAGTTCTTC
TRBV7-2,TRBJ1-4,TRBD1,many,CASSGRTGLNEKLFF,TGTGCCAGCAGCGGGAGGACAGGGCTTAATGAAAAACTGTTTTTT
TRBV20-1,TRBJ2-2,TRBD2,many,CSAPGPLFAGGTAGELFF,TGCAGTGCTCCCGGTCCCTTATTTGCGGGGGGGACTGCCGGGGAGCTGTTTTTT
TRBV5-1,TRBJ2-1,TRBD2,many,CASSSTSGNYNEQFF,TGCGCCAGCAGCTCAACTAGCGGGAACTACAATGAGCAGTTCTTC
TRBV2,TRBJ1-1,-,many,CASTASYRMNTEAFF,TGTGCCAGCACAGCTTCTTACCGTATGAACACTGAAGCTTTCTTT
TRBV11-2,TRBJ2-7,TRBD2,many,CASSSRTSGNEQYF,TGTGCCAGCAGCTCAAGGACTAGCGGGAACGAGCAGTACTTC
TRBV2,TRBJ2-2,TRBD1,many,CAIRQGTNTGELFF,TGTGCCATCAGACAGGGGACGAACACCGGGGAGCTGTTTTTT
TRBV12-3/TRBV12-4,TRBJ2-1,-,many,CASSSLYEQFF,TGTGCCAGCAGTTCTCTTTATGAGCAGTTCTTC
TRBV3-1,TRBJ2-3,TRBD2,many,CASSRTSLGDTQYF,TGTGCCAGCAGCCGGACTAGCCTAGGAGATACGCAGTATTTT
TRBV5-1,TRBJ2-3,TRBD2,many,CASSPQVGGGTDTQYF,TGCGCCAGCAGTCCTCAAGTGGGGGGGGGCACAGATACGCAGTATTTT
TRBV20-1,TRBJ2-7,-,once,CSARVTGEQYF,TGCAGTGCTAGGGTAACTGGCGAGCAGTACTTC
TRBV27,TRBJ2-3,-,many,CASSKQINTDTQYF,TGTGCCAGCAGCAAACAGATAAACACAGATACGCAGTATTTT
TRBV7-6,TRBJ1-1,TRBD1,many,CASSRWTGANTEAFF,TGTGCCAGCAGCCGATGGACAGGAGCGAACACTGAAGCTTTCTTT
TRBV12-3/TRBV12-4,TRBJ1-6,-,many,CASRPPGRVHSPLHF,TGTGCCAGCAGACCTCCCGGACGGGTTCATTCACCCCTCCACTTT
TRBV10-3,TRBJ2-3,-,many,CAISESGGGLSLSTDTQYF,TGTGCCATCAGTGAGTCCGGGGGCGGCCTCTCCCTTTCCACAGATACGCAGTATTTT
TRBV11-2,TRBJ2-7,-,-,CASSLGQGGTYEQYF,TGTGCCAGCAGCTTAGGGCAGGGAGGAACCTACGAGCAGTACTTC
TRBV20-1,TRBJ2-3,-,many,CSARDAAGRTDTQYF,TGCAGTGCTAGAGATGCGGCAGGTCGCACAGATACGCAGTATTTT
TRBV5-1,TRBJ2-1,TRBD2,many,CASSLGGSSYNEQFF,TGCGCCAGCAGCTTGGGCGGGAGCTCCTACAATGAGCAGTTCTTC
TRBV12-3/TRBV12-4,TRBJ1-1,TRBD1,many,CASSLEGAVTEAFF,TGTGCCAGCAGTTTAGAGGGGGCGGTCACTGAAGCTTTCTTT
TRBV28,TRBJ1-4,-,many,CASSYAGTTGEKLFF,TGTGCCAGCAGCTACGCAGGGACGACGGGCGAAAAACTGTTTTTT